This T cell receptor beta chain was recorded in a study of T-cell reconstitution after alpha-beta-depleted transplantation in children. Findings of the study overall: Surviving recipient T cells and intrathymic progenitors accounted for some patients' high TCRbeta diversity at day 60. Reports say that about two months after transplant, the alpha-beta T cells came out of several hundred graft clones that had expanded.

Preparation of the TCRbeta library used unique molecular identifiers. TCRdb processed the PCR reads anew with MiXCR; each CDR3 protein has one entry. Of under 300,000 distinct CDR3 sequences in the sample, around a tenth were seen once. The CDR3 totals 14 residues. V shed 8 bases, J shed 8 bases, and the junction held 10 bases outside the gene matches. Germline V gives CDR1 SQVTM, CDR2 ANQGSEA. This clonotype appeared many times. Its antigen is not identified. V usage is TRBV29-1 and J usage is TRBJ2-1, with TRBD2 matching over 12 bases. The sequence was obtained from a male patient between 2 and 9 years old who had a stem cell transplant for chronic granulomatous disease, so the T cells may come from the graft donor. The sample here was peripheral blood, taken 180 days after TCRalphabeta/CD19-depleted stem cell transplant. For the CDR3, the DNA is TGCAGCCTTGCCAGGACTAGCGGGGTGGATGAGCAGTTCTTC. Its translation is CSLARTSGVDEQFF.